What follows is one T cell receptor (beta chain) and its context. The antigen it binds to is not known. Relative to the germline gene, one junction end is altered; a read error may explain this. The data derive from a study of blood T cell repertoires in COVID-19 (dated by TCRdb to the early 2020s). A note on the overall study: Samples covering the acute and convalescent phases of COVID-19 were provided by collaborators in the United States, Italy and Spain. The material from the prospective study consisted of cDNA or gDNA derived from T cells, B-cell-depleted T cells, or PBMCs. The dataset comprised deeply sampled blood TCRbeta repertoires from subjects exposed to, actively infected with, or recovered from COVID-19. The repertoires were released in a freely available public database intended as a resource for research on the immune response to SARS-CoV-2. The samples were drawn from two sources: the first 160 participants of the ongoing ImmuneRACE study, and 1,200 or so subjects contributed by 6 global collaborators. Nearly every sample came with metadata listing a de-identified subject ID, COVID-19 status, age in years and sex. Where available, HLA class I and class II types were obtained from metadata supplied by the sample provider rather than from assay-based typing. On the study overall, not on this receptor specifically: Clinical and demographic metadata were provided uncurated, with the amount varying by source and participant.

From a lookup of the germline V gene, CDR1 and CDR2 are SNHLY and FYNNEI. Including the terminal cysteine and phenylalanine, the CDR3 comprises 16 residues. The sequence is cut down to CDR3 DNA, 48 bases in frame from base 1. The immunoSEQ Assay, a bias-controlled multiplex PCR, was used to amplify TCRbeta CDR3 regions from genomic DNA. Per the original workflow: The number of nucleated cells in each sample was estimated by amplification of reference gene primers within the assay. To quantify the absolute abundance of each unique TCRbeta CDR3 rearrangement, sequence reads were collapsed and filtered. For each sample, productive Simpson clonality was calculated by taking the square root of Simpson's diversity index across productive rearrangements. The table comes from immuneACCESS by way of TCRdb, which keeps in-frame sequences with V and J called. Part of the clones is missing from these tables; in studies checked, under half for an unresolved V gene and the rest for unknown reasons. Clone size and V and J calls were adopted from that table, with D and trimming inferred from the DNA. A total of around 120,000 clones appear in this sample, 85% to 90% of them only once. The ten largest clones represent 25% to 35% of the sample.

The collaborating institutions used their own protocols to collect whole blood in K2EDTA tubes. For TCRbeta analysis, collaborators shipped samples as frozen whole blood, isolated PBMCs, or DNA extracted from either of those sample types. The sequencing sample was made of peripheral blood. The sequence came from a woman in her 70s with acute or convalescent COVID-19. The chain couples TRBV2 to TRBJ2-5; tentative D gene TRBD1, with 5 bases matching. The nucleotide sequence is TGTGCCAGCAGGGGCGTTATCCGACAGAACCAAGAGAGCCAGTACTTC. Its protein reads: CASRGVIRQNQESQYF. Full variable domain (CDR3 extended with the reference TRBV2 and TRBJ2-5 proteins): EPEVTQTPSHQVTQMGQEVILRCVPISNHLYFYWYRQILGQKVEFLVSFYNNEISEKSEIFDDQFSVERPDGSNFTLKIRSTKLEDSAMYFCASRGVIRQNQESQYFGPGTRLLVL.